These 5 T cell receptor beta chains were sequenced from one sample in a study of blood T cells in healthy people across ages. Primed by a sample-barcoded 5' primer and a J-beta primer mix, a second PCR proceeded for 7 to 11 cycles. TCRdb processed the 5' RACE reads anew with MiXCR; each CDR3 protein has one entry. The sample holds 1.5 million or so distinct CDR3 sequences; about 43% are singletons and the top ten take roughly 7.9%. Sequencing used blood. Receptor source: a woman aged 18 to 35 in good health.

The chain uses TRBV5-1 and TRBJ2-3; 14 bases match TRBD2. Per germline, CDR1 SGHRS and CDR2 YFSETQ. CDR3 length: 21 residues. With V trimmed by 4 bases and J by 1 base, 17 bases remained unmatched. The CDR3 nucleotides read TGCGCCAGCAGCGCTGCTAAACCGGGACTAGCGGGGGTGTGGGGCACAGATACGCAGTATTTT. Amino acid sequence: CASSAAKPGLAGVWGTDTQYF.

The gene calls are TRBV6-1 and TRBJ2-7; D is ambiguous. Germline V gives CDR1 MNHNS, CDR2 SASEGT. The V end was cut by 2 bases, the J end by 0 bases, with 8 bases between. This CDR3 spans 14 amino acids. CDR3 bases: TGTGCCAGCAGTGAACGGCGGACCTCCTACGAGCAGTACTTC. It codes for CASSERRTSYEQYF.

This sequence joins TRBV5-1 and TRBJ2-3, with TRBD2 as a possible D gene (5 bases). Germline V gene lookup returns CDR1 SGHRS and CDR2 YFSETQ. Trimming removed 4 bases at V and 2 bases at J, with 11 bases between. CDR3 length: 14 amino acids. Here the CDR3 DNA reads TGCGCCAGCAGCCCCTCTAGCCCCACAGATACGCAGTATTTT. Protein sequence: CASSPSSPTDTQYF.

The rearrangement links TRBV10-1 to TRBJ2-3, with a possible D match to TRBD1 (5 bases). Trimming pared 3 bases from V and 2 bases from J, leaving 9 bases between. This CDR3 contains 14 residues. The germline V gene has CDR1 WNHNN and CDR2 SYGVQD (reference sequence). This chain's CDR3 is CASSDATATDTQYF. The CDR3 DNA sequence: TGCGCCAGCAGTGATGCGACAGCCACAGATACGCAGTATTTT.

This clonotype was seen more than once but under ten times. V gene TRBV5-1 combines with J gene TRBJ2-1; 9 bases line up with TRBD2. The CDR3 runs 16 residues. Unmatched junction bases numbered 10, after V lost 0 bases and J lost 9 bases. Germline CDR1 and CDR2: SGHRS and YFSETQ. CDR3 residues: CASSLAPGTSFGEQFF. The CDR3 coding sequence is TGCGCCAGCAGCTTGGCCCCCGGGACTAGCTTCGGTGAGCAGTTCTTC.